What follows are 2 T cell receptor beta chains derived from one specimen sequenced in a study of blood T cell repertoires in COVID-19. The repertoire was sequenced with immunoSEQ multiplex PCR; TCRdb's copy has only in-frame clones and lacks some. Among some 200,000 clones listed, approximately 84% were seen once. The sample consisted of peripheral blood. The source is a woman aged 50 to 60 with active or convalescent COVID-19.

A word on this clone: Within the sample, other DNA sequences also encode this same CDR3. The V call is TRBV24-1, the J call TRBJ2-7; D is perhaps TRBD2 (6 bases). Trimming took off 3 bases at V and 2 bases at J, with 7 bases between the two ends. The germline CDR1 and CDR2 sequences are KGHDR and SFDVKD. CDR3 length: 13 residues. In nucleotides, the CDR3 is TGTGCCACCAGTGATCCGGGGGCCTACGAGCAGTACTTC. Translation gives CATSDPGAYEQYF.

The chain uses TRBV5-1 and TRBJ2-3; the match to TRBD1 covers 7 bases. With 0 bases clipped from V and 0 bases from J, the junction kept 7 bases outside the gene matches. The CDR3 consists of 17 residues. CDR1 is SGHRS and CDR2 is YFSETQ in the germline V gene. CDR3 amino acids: CASSLGNRGFSTDTQYF. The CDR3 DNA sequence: TGCGCCAGCAGCTTGGGGAACAGGGGATTTAGCACAGATACGCAGTATTTT.